This paragraph covers one T cell receptor (beta chain) sequence. Trimming took off 3 bases at V and 0 bases at J, with 8 bases between the two ends. This CDR3 is built from 14 residues. The data stem from a study of Graves' ophthalmopathy and Graves' hyperthyroidism. For repertoire sequencing, the TCR beta CDR3 regions were amplified from RNA transcripts. HTBI primers were employed in first-round RT-PCR, then a second-round multiplex PCR followed. TCRdb reanalysed the multiplex PCR reads using MiXCR and keeps one entry per CDR3 protein. The repertoire holds hundreds of thousands of distinct CDR3 sequences, with under 50% as singletons.

The sequence derives from an adult man with Graves' ophthalmopathy. The sequenced sample consisted of peripheral blood. The gene calls are TRBV12-3 or TRBV12-4 and TRBJ2-5; the D is unclear. The CDR3 loop reads CASSFKGYQETQYF. The DNA for the CDR3 is TGTGCCAGCAGTTTTAAAGGATACCAAGAGACCCAGTACTTC.